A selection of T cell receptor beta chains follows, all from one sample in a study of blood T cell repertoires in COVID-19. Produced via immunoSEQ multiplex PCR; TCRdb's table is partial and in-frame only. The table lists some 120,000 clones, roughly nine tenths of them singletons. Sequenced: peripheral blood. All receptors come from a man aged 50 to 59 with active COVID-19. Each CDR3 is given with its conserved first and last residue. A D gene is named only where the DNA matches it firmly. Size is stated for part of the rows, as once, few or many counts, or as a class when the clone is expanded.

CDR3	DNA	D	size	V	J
CATSRDLGGLLYEAFF	TGTGCCACCAGCAGAGATTTGGGCGGGCTCCTTTATGAAGCTTTCTTT	NA	NA	TRBV15	TRBJ1-1
CASNRGSGWETQYF	TGTGCCAGCAATCGTGGGAGCGGTTGGGAGACCCAGTACTTC	NA	NA	TRBV2	TRBJ2-5
CASSYSIGTSVYEQFF	TGTGCCAGCAGTTACTCGATTGGGACTAGCGTCTATGAGCAGTTCTTC	TRBD2	NA	TRBV6-6	TRBJ2-1
CASSRPGTGTYTEAFF	TGTGCCAGCAGCCGTCCCGGGACAGGGACGTACACTGAAGCTTTCTTT	TRBD1	NA	TRBV3-1/TRBV3-2	TRBJ1-1
CASSYLPSGNTIYF	TGTGCCAGCAGTTACCTCCCCTCTGGAAACACCATATATTTT	NA	NA	TRBV6-5	TRBJ1-3
CASSASGTITGELFF	TGCGCCAGCAGCGCAAGCGGGACAATCACCGGGGAGCTGTTTTTT	NA	NA	TRBV5-1	TRBJ2-2
CASSYPGQHSPLHF	TGTGCCAGCAGTTACCCAGGACAGCATTCACCCCTCCACTTT	NA	NA	TRBV6-5	TRBJ1-6
CAISEPGTGVGYTF	TGTGCCATCAGTGAACCCGGGACAGGGGTTGGCTACACCTTC	TRBD1	NA	TRBV10-3	TRBJ1-2
CASSLGLGDSPLHF	TGTGCCAGCAGCTTGGGTTTGGGCGATTCACCCCTCCACTTT	NA	NA	TRBV5-4	TRBJ1-6
CASTQEGSSYNEQFF	TGTGCCAGCACCCAGGAGGGGAGCTCCTACAATGAGCAGTTCTTC	NA	NA	TRBV6-5	TRBJ2-1
CASSLAGTGNYEQYF	TGCGCCAGCAGCTTGGCCGGGACAGGTAACTACGAGCAGTACTTC	TRBD1	NA	TRBV5-1	TRBJ2-7
CASRVTGTHGNNEQFF	TGTGCCAGCAGGGTTACCGGGACTCACGGTAACAATGAGCAGTTCTTC	NA	NA	TRBV28	TRBJ2-1
CASSPGRGNYGYTF	TGTGCCAGCAGCCCGGGCAGGGGGAACTATGGCTACACCTTC	TRBD1	NA	TRBV11-3	TRBJ1-2
CASRGAGQVYGYTF	TGTGCCAGCAGGGGAGCGGGACAGGTCTATGGCTACACCTTC	TRBD1	NA	TRBV6-5	TRBJ1-2
CASSPELAKDEQFF	TGTGCCAGCAGCCCGGAACTAGCTAAGGATGAGCAGTTCTTC	NA	NA	TRBV3-1/TRBV3-2	TRBJ2-1
CASSFSVEQFF	TGTGCCAGCAGCTTTAGCGTTGAGCAGTTCTTC	NA	NA	TRBV7-2	TRBJ2-1
CASSLDAGVYNEQFF	TGTGCCAGCAGCTTGGACGCGGGGGTCTACAATGAGCAGTTCTTC	TRBD2	NA	TRBV5-5	TRBJ2-1
CTSSQDPSSGGHEQFF	TGCACCAGCAGCCAAGATCCGTCTAGCGGGGGGCATGAGCAGTTCTTC	NA	NA	TRBV1	TRBJ2-1
CASSSLDLGLAGVADTQYF	TGTGCCAGCAGTTCCCTAGACCTCGGACTAGCGGGAGTTGCAGATACGCAGTATTTT	TRBD2	NA	TRBV28	TRBJ2-3
CASSEKGLKYNEQFF	TGTGCCAGCAGTGAAAAGGGACTTAAATACAATGAGCAGTTCTTC	NA	NA	TRBV2	TRBJ2-1
CASSLQTGSNYGYTF	TGTGCCAGCAGCCTCCAGACAGGGTCGAACTATGGTTACACCTTC	TRBD1	NA	TRBV7-2	TRBJ1-2
CASREDSIQETQYF	TGTGCCAGCAGGGAGGACAGTATTCAAGAGACCCAGTACTTC	NA	NA	TRBV2	TRBJ2-5
CASSKGSPRSPGYTF	TGTGCCAGCAGCAAAGGGTCACCGAGGAGCCCCGGCTACACCTTC	NA	NA	TRBV21-1	TRBJ1-2
CASSERGKVNYNEQFF	TGCGCCAGCAGTGAGAGGGGGAAGGTGAACTACAATGAGCAGTTCTTC	NA	NA	TRBV10-2	TRBJ2-1
CASSSTGTSGETQYF	TGTGCCAGCAGCTCTACCGGGACTAGCGGAGAGACCCAGTACTTC	TRBD2	NA	TRBV9	TRBJ2-5
CASSGQGPDTGELFF	TGTGCCAGCAGCGGACAGGGTCCTGACACCGGGGAGCTGTTTTTT	TRBD1	NA	TRBV11-2	TRBJ2-2
CASSASTGDYGYTF	TGTGCCAGCAGCGCATCGACAGGTGACTATGGCTACACCTTC	NA	NA	TRBV9	TRBJ1-2
CASSQSTDTQYF	TGTGCCAGCAGCCAAAGCACAGATACGCAGTATTTT	NA	NA	TRBV7-9	TRBJ2-3
CASRKTGSNQPQHF	TGTGCCAGCAGAAAGACAGGGAGCAATCAGCCCCAGCATTTT	TRBD1	NA	TRBV6-5	TRBJ1-5
CASNSIRDRGDNEQFF	TGTGCCAGCAATTCGATCAGGGACAGGGGTGACAATGAGCAGTTCTTC	TRBD1	NA	TRBV9	TRBJ2-1
CASRDIAGGPETQYF	TGTGCCAGCAGAGACATAGCGGGAGGGCCAGAGACCCAGTACTTC	TRBD2	NA	TRBV28	TRBJ2-5
CAISSTESLDTQYF	TGTGCCATCAGCTCGACAGAGTCCCTGGATACGCAGTATTTT	NA	once	TRBV10-3	TRBJ2-3
CASSEGGLVGTGELFF	TGTGCCAGCAGTGAGGGGGGACTAGTGGGCACCGGGGAGCTGTTTTTT	TRBD2	NA	TRBV2	TRBJ2-2
CASSEPGQGARTEAFF	TGTGCCAGCAGTGAACCGGGACAGGGGGCGAGGACTGAAGCTTTCTTT	TRBD1	NA	TRBV2	TRBJ1-1
CASSRDSPYGYTF	TGTGCCAGCAGTCGGGACTCTCCCTATGGCTACACCTTC	NA	NA	TRBV12-3/TRBV12-4	TRBJ1-2
CASSQAGQAAYEQYF	TGCGCCAGCAGCCAAGCGGGACAGGCAGCCTACGAGCAGTACTTC	TRBD1	once	TRBV4-1	TRBJ2-7
CASSEQTSITGELFF	TGCGCCAGCAGCGAACAAACTAGCATCACCGGGGAGCTGTTTTTT	NA	NA	TRBV5-1	TRBJ2-2
CASSANRGHTEAFF	TGTGCCAGTAGTGCAAACAGGGGGCATACTGAAGCTTTCTTT	TRBD1	NA	TRBV19	TRBJ1-1
CASSLAGVGDEQFF	TGTGCCAGCAGCTTAGCGGGAGTCGGCGATGAGCAGTTCTTC	NA	NA	TRBV11-2	TRBJ2-1
CAISESTGTNEKLFF	TGTGCCATCAGTGAGTCGACCGGGACTAATGAAAAACTGTTTTTT	NA	NA	TRBV10-3	TRBJ1-4
CASRGTASGANVLTF	TGTGCCAGCAGAGGGACAGCCTCTGGGGCCAACGTCCTGACTTTC	TRBD1	NA	TRBV27	TRBJ2-6
CASSIDRSTDTQYF	TGTGCCAGTAGTATAGATCGTAGCACAGATACGCAGTATTTT	NA	NA	TRBV19	TRBJ2-3
CASSQDLGTGIKNTGELFF	TGCGCCAGCAGCCAAGATCTGGGGACAGGGATAAAGAACACCGGGGAGCTGTTTTTT	TRBD1	NA	TRBV4-1	TRBJ2-2
CSVAGQGFNEQFF	TGCAGCGTCGCGGGACAGGGGTTCAATGAGCAGTTCTTC	TRBD1	few	TRBV29-1	TRBJ2-1
CASSAPGGLDTGELFF	TGTGCCAGCAGTGCCCCCGGGGGACTGGACACCGGGGAGCTGTTTTTT	NA	NA	TRBV25-1	TRBJ2-2
CASSQVRGASGGNEQFF	TGCGCCAGCAGCCAAGTCCGCGGGGCTAGCGGGGGCAATGAGCAGTTCTTC	TRBD2	NA	TRBV4-1	TRBJ2-1
CASSILQDRAHTF	TGTGCCAGCAGCATACTACAAGACAGGGCCCACACCTTC	TRBD1	NA	TRBV6-5	TRBJ1-2
CAWSGSVSGANVLTF	TGTGCCTGGAGTGGCAGTGTCTCTGGGGCCAACGTCCTGACTTTC	NA	once	TRBV30	TRBJ2-6
CASRLDRGPGGYTF	TGTGCCAGCAGATTAGACAGGGGGCCCGGTGGCTACACCTTC	TRBD1	NA	TRBV6-5	TRBJ1-2
CASSFPMVAGGQETQYF	TGTGCCAGCAGCTTCCCAATGGTAGCGGGGGGGCAAGAGACCCAGTACTTC	TRBD2	NA	TRBV7-9	TRBJ2-5
CSACPGVKPYEQYF	TGCAGCGCCTGCCCGGGGGTCAAACCCTACGAGCAGTACTTC	NA	NA	TRBV29-1	TRBJ2-7
CASSLTGGPYNEQFF	TGCGCCAGCAGCTTGACGGGAGGGCCTTACAATGAGCAGTTCTTC	TRBD2	NA	TRBV5-1	TRBJ2-1
CASSPGTSGRAAETQYF	TGTGCCAGCAGCCCCGGGACTAGCGGGAGGGCAGCTGAGACCCAGTACTTC	TRBD2	NA	TRBV9	TRBJ2-5
CAISDMGQGMQPQHF	TGTGCCATCAGTGACATGGGACAGGGTATGCAGCCCCAGCATTTT	TRBD1	NA	TRBV10-3	TRBJ1-5
CASTPLAGEQFF	TGTGCCAGCACCCCTCTCGCCGGTGAGCAGTTCTTC	NA	NA	TRBV12-3/TRBV12-4	TRBJ2-1
CASTGQPNQPQHF	TGTGCCAGCACGGGACAGCCCAATCAGCCCCAGCATTTT	TRBD1	NA	TRBV2	TRBJ1-5
CASRDSPGGYTF	TGTGCCAGCAGGGACAGTCCTGGAGGCTACACCTTC	NA	NA	TRBV2	TRBJ1-2
CASGLGSSGRLNTGELFF	TGTGCTAGTGGTTTGGGGTCTAGCGGGAGACTAAACACCGGGGAGCTGTTTTTT	TRBD2	NA	TRBV12-5	TRBJ2-2
CASSYRTGVGYGYTF	TGTGCCAGCAGTTACAGGACAGGGGTGGGCTATGGCTACACCTTC	TRBD1	NA	TRBV6-5	TRBJ1-2